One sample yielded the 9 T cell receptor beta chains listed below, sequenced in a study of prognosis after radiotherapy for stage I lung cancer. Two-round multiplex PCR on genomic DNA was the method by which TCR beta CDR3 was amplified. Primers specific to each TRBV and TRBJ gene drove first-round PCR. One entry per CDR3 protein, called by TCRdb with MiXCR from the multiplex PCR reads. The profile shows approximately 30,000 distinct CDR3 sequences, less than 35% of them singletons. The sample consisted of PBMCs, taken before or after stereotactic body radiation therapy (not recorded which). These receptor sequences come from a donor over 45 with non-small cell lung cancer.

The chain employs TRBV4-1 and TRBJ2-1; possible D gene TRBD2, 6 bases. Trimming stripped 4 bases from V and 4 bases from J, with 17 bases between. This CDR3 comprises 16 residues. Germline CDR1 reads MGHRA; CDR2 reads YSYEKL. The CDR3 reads CASSLRGTAGYNEQFF. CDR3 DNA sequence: TGCGCCAGCAGCCTAAGAGGGACTGCCGGATACAATGAGCAGTTCTTC.

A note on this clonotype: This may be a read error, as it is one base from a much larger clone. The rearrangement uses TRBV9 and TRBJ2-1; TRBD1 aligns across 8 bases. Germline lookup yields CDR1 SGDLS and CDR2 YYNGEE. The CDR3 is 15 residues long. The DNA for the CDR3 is TGTGCCAGCAGAGTAGATCCAGGGGGCTACGATGAGCAGTTCTTC. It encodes CASRVDPGGYDEQFF.

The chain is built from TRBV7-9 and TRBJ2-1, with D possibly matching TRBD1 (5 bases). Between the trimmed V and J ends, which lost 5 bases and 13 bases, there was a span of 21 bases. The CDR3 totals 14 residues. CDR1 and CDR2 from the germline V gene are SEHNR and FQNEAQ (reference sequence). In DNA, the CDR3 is TGTGCCAGCAGCGCCGACAGCTCCTACAATTATCAGTTCTTC. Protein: CASSADSSYNYQFF. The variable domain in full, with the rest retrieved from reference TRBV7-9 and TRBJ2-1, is DTGVSQNPRHKITKRGQNVTFRCDPISEHNRLYWYRQTLGQGPEFLTYFQNEAQLEKSRLLSDRFSAERPKGSFSTLEIQRTEQGDSAMYLCASSADSSYNYQFFGPGTRLTVL.

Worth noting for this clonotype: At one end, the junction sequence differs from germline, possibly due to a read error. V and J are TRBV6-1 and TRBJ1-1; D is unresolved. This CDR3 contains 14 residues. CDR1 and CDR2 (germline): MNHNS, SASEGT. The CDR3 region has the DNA TGTGCCAGCACCGCGTCCCCTGGGAACACTCAAGCTTTCTTT. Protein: CASTASPGNTQAFF.

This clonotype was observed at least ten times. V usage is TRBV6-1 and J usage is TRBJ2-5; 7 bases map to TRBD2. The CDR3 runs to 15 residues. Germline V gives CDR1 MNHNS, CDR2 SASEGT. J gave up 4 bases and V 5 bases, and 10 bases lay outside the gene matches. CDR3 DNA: TGTGCCAGCAGTAACGCCGGGACTAACTTAGAGACCCAGTACTTC. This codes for CASSNAGTNLETQYF.

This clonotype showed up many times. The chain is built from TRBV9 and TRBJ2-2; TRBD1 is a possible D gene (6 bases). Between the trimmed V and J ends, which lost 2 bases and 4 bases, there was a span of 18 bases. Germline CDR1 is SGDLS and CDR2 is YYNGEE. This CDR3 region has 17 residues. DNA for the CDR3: TGTGCCAGCAGCGTCGGTACAGGACAGTCGTCCACCGGGGAGCTGTTTTTT. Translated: CASSVGTGQSSTGELFF.

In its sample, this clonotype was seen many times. CDR3 DNA: TGTGCCAGCAGCTTGTCAGCGCGACTAGCGGACAATGAGCAGTTCTTC. Amino acid sequence: CASSLSARLADNEQFF. The chain uses TRBV11-3 and TRBJ2-1; 9 nucleotides match TRBD2. The CDR3 contains 16 residues. Germline loops: CDR1 SGHNT, CDR2 YENEEA. Unmatched junction bases numbered 8, after V lost 3 bases and J lost 5 bases.

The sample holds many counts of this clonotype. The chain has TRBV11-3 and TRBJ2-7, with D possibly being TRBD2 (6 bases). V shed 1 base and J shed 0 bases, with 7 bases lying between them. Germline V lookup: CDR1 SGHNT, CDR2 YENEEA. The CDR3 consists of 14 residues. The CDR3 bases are TGTGCCAGCAGCTTAGGGAGGGGCTCCTACGAGCAGTACTTC. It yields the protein CASSLGRGSYEQYF.

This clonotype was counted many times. DNA for the CDR3: TGTGCCAGCAGCCGCGCAGGGGCTGGGTTGAGAAACATTCAGTACTTC. Translation: CASSRAGAGLRNIQYF. V gene TRBV28 combines with J gene TRBJ2-4, with D perhaps TRBD1 (6 bases). The germline CDR1 and CDR2 sequences are MDHEN and SYDVKM. V lost 6 bases and J 6 bases, leaving 21 bases between the germline ends. The CDR3 runs to 16 residues.